A selection of T cell receptor beta chains follows, all from one sample in a study of blood T cell repertoires in COVID-19. Data came from immunoSEQ multiplex PCR; TCRdb stores just in-frame clones and leaves some out. The sample lists fewer than 350,000 clones, about 91% seen once, with roughly 1.7% in the top ten. The sequenced sample was peripheral blood. The receptors were sampled from a young woman with COVID-19, enrolled during active disease. Both conserved end residues are part of each CDR3. D genes are given only for firm matches. The listing skips clone size in some rows; elsewhere it reads once, few, many or a size class.

V,size,D,J,CDR3,DNA
TRBV7-8,.,TRBD1,TRBJ1-2,CASSSGQGRANYGYTF,TGTGCCAGCAGCTCGGGACAGGGGCGAGCTAACTATGGCTACACCTTC
TRBV19,.,.,TRBJ1-5,CASTVGTKGRNQPQHF,TGTGCCAGTACCGTAGGGACAAAGGGAAGGAATCAGCCCCAGCATTTT
TRBV10-3,.,.,TRBJ1-4,CAISDQGSEKLFF,TGTGCCATCAGTGATCAGGGGAGTGAAAAACTGTTTTTT
TRBV14,.,.,TRBJ1-6,CASSQEFRNSPLHF,TGTGCCAGCAGCCAAGAATTCAGAAATTCACCCCTCCACTTT
TRBV28,.,.,TRBJ1-2,CASSLPANYGYTF,TGTGCCAGCAGTTTACCGGCTAACTATGGCTACACCTTC
TRBV6-2/TRBV6-3,many,TRBD2,TRBJ2-1,CASSPTSGGADEQFF,TGTGCCAGCAGCCCGACTAGCGGGGGGGCCGATGAGCAGTTCTTC
TRBV7-2,.,TRBD2,TRBJ2-2,CASSPLAGGTGELFF,TGTGCCAGCAGCCCCCTAGCGGGGGGGACCGGGGAGCTGTTTTTT
TRBV5-1,.,TRBD1,TRBJ1-5,CASSQGTGDNQPQHF,TGCGCCAGCAGCCAAGGGACAGGGGATAATCAGCCCCAGCATTTT
TRBV30,.,.,TRBJ1-5,CAWSTGDAQPQHF,TGTGCCTGGAGTACGGGGGATGCCCAGCCCCAGCATTTT
TRBV19,.,TRBD1,TRBJ1-6,CASGRDRTSPLHF,TGTGCCAGCGGCCGGGACAGGACTTCACCCCTCCACTTT
TRBV2,once,.,TRBJ1-4,CASSEDRVSNEKLFF,TGTGCCAGCAGTGAAGACAGGGTATCTAATGAAAAACTGTTTTTT
TRBV9,few,.,TRBJ1-1,CASSVGGGLNGEAFF,TGTGCCAGCAGCGTAGGCGGGGGATTAAACGGTGAAGCTTTCTTT
TRBV7-6,.,TRBD1,TRBJ2-7,CASSIGQGGLYEQYF,TGTGCCAGCAGCATAGGACAGGGTGGACTCTACGAGCAGTACTTC
TRBV5-1,many,.,TRBJ1-1,CASSLAQSNTEAFF,TGCGCCAGCAGCTTGGCGCAGTCGAACACTGAAGCTTTCTTT
TRBV5-5,.,.,TRBJ2-3,CASSLAYTDTQYF,TGTGCCAGCAGCTTAGCTTACACAGATACGCAGTATTTT
TRBV9,.,TRBD1,TRBJ1-5,CASSAGQGSNQPQHF,TGTGCCAGCAGCGCGGGACAGGGGAGCAATCAGCCCCAGCATTTT
TRBV7-6,once,.,TRBJ1-3,CASSSHRDTGNTIYF,TGTGCCAGCAGCTCCCACAGGGACACTGGAAACACCATATATTTT
TRBV5-4,.,.,TRBJ1-3,CASSKRAGSGNTIYF,TGTGCCAGCAGCAAGAGGGCGGGGTCTGGAAACACCATATATTTT
TRBV6-2/TRBV6-3,.,TRBD1,TRBJ1-2,CASSRSGGRGYTF,TGTGCCAGCAGTCGTTCAGGGGGGCGCGGCTACACCTTC
TRBV3-1/TRBV3-2,.,.,TRBJ2-2,CAIQNTGELFF,TGTGCCATCCAGAACACCGGGGAGCTGTTTTTT
TRBV19,.,.,TRBJ1-1,CASSPRGNTEAFF,TGTGCCAGTAGTCCCCGGGGGAACACTGAAGCTTTCTTT
TRBV11-2,few,.,TRBJ1-3,CASSSQTSGNTIYF,TGTGCCAGCAGCTCCCAGACATCTGGAAACACCATATATTTT
TRBV28,.,TRBD1,TRBJ1-2,CASSLLGTGGYGYTF,TGTGCCAGCAGTTTATTGGGGACAGGGGGCTATGGCTACACCTTC
TRBV5-1,.,TRBD1,TRBJ2-1,CASSLLLRFRDRYNEQFF,TGCGCCAGCAGCTTGTTGCTTCGGTTCCGGGACAGGTACAATGAGCAGTTCTTC
TRBV29-1,.,TRBD1,TRBJ2-6,CSVFGQGNQGANVLTF,TGCAGCGTTTTTGGACAGGGGAATCAAGGGGCCAACGTCCTGACTTTC
TRBV9,few,.,TRBJ2-1,CASSVGSGVTYNEQFF,TGTGCCAGCAGCGTAGGATCGGGGGTCACCTACAATGAGCAGTTCTTC
TRBV4-1,.,.,TRBJ2-7,CASSQAHLGGPTYEQYF,TGCGCCAGCAGCCAAGCCCATTTGGGGGGGCCTACCTACGAGCAGTACTTC
TRBV5-5,.,TRBD2,TRBJ2-7,CASSLGGSPNYEQYF,TGTGCCAGCAGCTTGGGCGGGAGCCCGAACTACGAGCAGTACTTC
TRBV7-7,once,.,TRBJ1-5,CASSQREGKGQPQHF,TGTGCCAGCAGTCAAAGGGAGGGCAAGGGTCAGCCCCAGCATTTT
TRBV4-3,.,TRBD2,TRBJ2-2,CASSHLTRLAGGPGTGELFF,TGCGCCAGCAGCCACCTTACCCGGCTAGCGGGGGGGCCGGGCACCGGGGAGCTGTTTTTT
TRBV27,.,TRBD1,TRBJ1-5,CASSTFQGANQPQHF,TGTGCCAGCAGTACCTTCCAGGGGGCAAATCAGCCCCAGCATTTT
TRBV7-2,.,.,TRBJ2-1,CASSFPGHLRPNEQFF,TGTGCCAGCAGCTTCCCGGGACACCTACGGCCCAATGAGCAGTTCTTC
TRBV7-9,few,.,TRBJ1-1,CASSFWNTEAFF,TGTGCCAGCAGCTTCTGGAACACTGAAGCTTTCTTT
TRBV2,.,.,TRBJ1-5,CASSEPNQPQHF,TGTGCCAGCAGTGAACCGAATCAGCCCCAGCATTTT
TRBV19,.,TRBD1,TRBJ1-5,CASKNRDSNQPQHF,TGTGCCAGTAAGAATCGGGACAGTAATCAGCCCCAGCATTTT
TRBV19,.,.,TRBJ1-1,CASSPGTEAFF,TGTGCCAGTAGTCCGGGCACTGAAGCTTTCTTT
TRBV4-1,.,TRBD1,TRBJ2-1,CASSPGQGRGNEQFF,TGCGCCAGCAGCCCAGGACAGGGCCGGGGGAATGAGCAGTTCTTC
TRBV7-9,.,.,TRBJ2-3,CASSSLQGHTQYF,TGTGCCAGCAGCTCCTTACAGGGCCACACGCAGTATTTT
TRBV5-1,.,TRBD2,TRBJ2-3,CASRPTLAGVTDTQYF,TGCGCCAGCAGACCGACACTAGCGGGGGTTACAGATACGCAGTATTTT
TRBV19,.,.,TRBJ2-1,CASSTYNEQFF,TGTGCCAGTAGTACATACAATGAGCAGTTCTTC
TRBV2,.,.,TRBJ2-3,CASSEELDTQYF,TGTGCCAGCAGTGAAGAACTAGATACGCAGTATTTT
TRBV5-6,.,.,TRBJ1-5,CASSFYRTGRANQPQHF,TGTGCCAGCAGCTTCTACCGAACAGGGCGCGCGAATCAGCCCCAGCATTTT
TRBV7-2,once,TRBD2,TRBJ2-2,CASSPLAGASTGELFF,TGTGCCAGCAGCCCATTAGCGGGGGCAAGCACCGGGGAGCTGTTTTTT
TRBV2,.,TRBD1,TRBJ1-1,CASRDRANTEAFF,TGTGCCAGCAGGGACAGGGCGAACACTGAAGCTTTCTTT
TRBV30,.,.,TRBJ1-6,CACMDKRNSPLHF,TGTGCCTGTATGGACAAGAGAAATTCACCCCTCCACTTT
TRBV3-1/TRBV3-2,.,TRBD1,TRBJ1-2,CASSQGQGRPPNYGYTF,TGTGCCAGCAGCCAAGGACAGGGTAGGCCACCTAACTATGGCTACACCTTC
TRBV19,few,TRBD1,TRBJ2-7,CASSIGAGGLTYEQYF,TGTGCCAGTAGTATCGGAGCAGGGGGCCTCACCTACGAGCAGTACTTC
TRBV27,.,.,TRBJ2-3,CASSLGLARTDTQYF,TGTGCCAGCAGTTTAGGCCTGGCCCGCACAGATACGCAGTATTTT
TRBV28,.,.,TRBJ1-2,CASSFWRGGLPTNYGYTF,TGTGCCAGCAGTTTCTGGAGAGGTGGACTACCGACAAACTATGGCTACACCTTC
TRBV29-1,many,TRBD1,TRBJ2-7,CSVELGQTPYEQYF,TGCAGCGTCGAATTGGGACAGACCCCCTACGAGCAGTACTTC